This T cell receptor (beta chain) appears in the sequencing data of a study of technical replicates of blood from a few donors. Germline CDR1 is MNHEY and CDR2 is SVGAGI. The CDR3 covers 12 residues. V trimming: 5 bases; J trimming: 6 bases; junction bases outside the gene matches: 3. TCRdb's table, derived via immunoSEQ multiplex PCR, lists solely in-frame clones and lacks some. Among around 75,000 clones listed, over 80% were seen once. The J gene is TRBJ1-1, the V gene TRBV6-5, with 7 bases that match TRBD1. This clonotype originated in a human donor in good health. The specimen was T cells isolated from PBMCs. In DNA form, the CDR3 reads TGTGCCAGCAGTAATACAGGGGCTGAAGCTTTCTTT. Its protein product is CASSNTGAEAFF.